This TCR beta chain was sequenced in a study of blood T cell repertoires in COVID-19. Study at large: Sites across the United States, Italy and Spain contributed samples from acute and convalescent COVID-19. Sources were T cells, B-cell-depleted T cells, or PBMCs; the material itself was cDNA or gDNA.

V gave up 7 bases and J gave up 7 bases, with 25 bases separating them. CDR3 length equals 16 residues. Germline V gene lookup returns CDR1 SGHTA and CDR2 FQGNSA. Under the authors' procedure: From reference gene primer amplification, estimates of nucleated cell counts were derived. Only in-frame clones appear in the TCRdb table, and some are missing; sequencing was by immunoSEQ multiplex PCR. For V, J and clone size, that table is used; D and trimming come from the DNA. The sample lists more than 100,000 clones; around 87% were seen once. This receptor was identified in a woman in her fifties or sixties with COVID-19, enrolled during active disease. The sequenced sample was peripheral blood. V is TRBV7-2 and J is TRBJ1-2; maybe TRBD1 (5 bases). The CDR3 DNA is TGTGCCAGCAACCAGTTCACCCAGGGTGGTTTCGGTGGCTACACCTTC. Protein: CASNQFTQGGFGGYTF.